One and the same sample provided the 4 T cell receptor beta chains below, sequenced in a study of control samples from healthy donors and cancer patients. Sequenced by immunoSEQ multiplex PCR; TCRdb stores in-frame clones only, minus some. The profile covers 120,000 to 150,000 clones, with around 90% appearing a single time and 4.9% taken by the ten largest. The sequenced material came from blood. These receptors were taken from a man aged 30-40 years in good health.

This chain links TRBV5-1 with TRBJ2-1, with 9 bases identical to TRBD1. The germline CDR1 and CDR2 sequences are SGHRS and YFSETQ. V lost 5 bases and J lost 6; bases outside the gene matches: 15. The CDR3 loop spans 17 amino acids. This chain's CDR3 is CASRAGQGDLRGNEQFF. CDR3 nucleotide sequence: TGCGCCAGCAGGGCGGGACAGGGAGACTTAAGGGGCAATGAGCAGTTCTTC. Complete variable domain (other parts from reference TRBV5-1 and TRBJ2-1): KAGVTQTPRYLIKTRGQQVTLSCSPISGHRSVSWYQQTPGQGLQFLFEYFSETQRNKGNFPGRFSGRQFSNSRSEMNVSTLELGDSALYLCASRAGQGDLRGNEQFFGPGTRLTVL.

V gene TRBV7-9 combines with J gene TRBJ2-3; D uncertain. The CDR3 contains 12 residues. V shed 3 bases and J shed 0 bases, with 1 base lying between them. Germline V lookup: CDR1 SEHNR, CDR2 FQNEAQ (reference sequence). The CDR3 DNA is TGTGCCAGCAGCTTCAGCACAGATACGCAGTATTTT. Amino acids: CASSFSTDTQYF. Together with reference TRBV7-9 and TRBJ2-3, the CDR3 gives the full variable domain: DTGVSQNPRHKITKRGQNVTFRCDPISEHNRLYWYRQTLGQGPEFLTYFQNEAQLEKSRLLSDRFSAERPKGSFSTLEIQRTEQGDSAMYLCASSFSTDTQYFGPGTRLTVL.

This rearrangement joins TRBV2 to TRBJ2-1; 7 bases agree with TRBD1. The ends lost 8 bases at V and 7 bases at J; junction bases unmatched: 8. Germline-derived CDR1 and CDR2 are SNHLY and FYNNEI. CDR3 length: 13 amino acids. The CDR3 bases are TGTGCCAGCGTGGCCCAGGGGGTTAATGAGCAGTTCTTC. Protein product: CASVAQGVNEQFF.

The gene calls are TRBV6-4 and TRBJ2-1, with TRBD1 matching 9 bases. With 3 bases clipped from V and 5 bases from J, the junction kept 5 bases outside the gene matches. Germline V gene data show CDR1 as MRHNA and CDR2 as SNTAGT. The CDR3 length is 15 residues. In DNA form, the CDR3 reads TGTGCCAGCAGTGAACGTGGGACAGGGCACAATGAGCAGTTCTTC. It translates to CASSERGTGHNEQFF.